The subject of this entry is one TCR beta chain. Assay: immunoSEQ multiplex PCR; the TCRdb copy retains only in-frame clones and omits some. This sample has more than 65,000 clones; roughly 95% occur once, and the top ten carry more than 0.85%. These data come from a study of T cell changes during pregnancy in multiple sclerosis. This CDR3 region has 13 residues. Trimming left V 6 bases short and J 5 bases short, with 13 bases between. Germline V gene sequence: CDR1 SEHNR, CDR2 FQNEAQ (reference sequence). This chain links TRBV7-9 with TRBJ1-1, with D possibly matching TRBD1 (5 bases). The receptor was isolated from a female donor with multiple sclerosis, enrolled in a pregnancy study. This specimen consisted of peripheral blood, obtained in the second trimester of pregnancy. DNA for the CDR3: TGTGCCAGCAGGGCCCCCCAGGGAACTGAAGCTTTCTTT. This gives the protein CASRAPQGTEAFF.